These T cell receptor beta chains were read from a single sample in a study of CD8+ T cells in alopecia areata. Sequencing used immunoSEQ multiplex PCR; TCRdb keeps in-frame clones, though not all of them. The sample lists roughly 110,000 clones, around 50% occurring once. This sample comprised CD8+ T cells sorted from blood, obtained at week 24, from a patient treated with tofacitinib. The receptors shown here come from a human donor with alopecia areata. Each CDR3 is given with its conserved first and last residue. Fields, in order: D gene, V gene, CDR3 length, CDR3 protein. D genes are given only for firm matches.

NA | TRBV5-6 | 14 | CASSAISNTGELFF
TRBD1 | TRBV27 | 13 | CASGATGATEAFF
NA | TRBV19 | 13 | CASRKGGGDGYTF
NA | TRBV4-1 | 12 | CASSQRGTEAFF
NA | TRBV5-6 | 12 | CASSPYGTEAFF
NA | TRBV7-9 | 13 | CASSLNAGLEQYF
NA | TRBV19 | 15 | CASGVVQNSNQPQHF
NA | TRBV5-1 | 14 | CASSSHRDTGELFF
NA | TRBV4-1 | 16 | CASSQDLEGRHYGYTF
NA | TRBV7-6 | 13 | CASSLGPTGELFF
NA | TRBV9 | 15 | CASSVAETSTDTQYF
TRBD2 | TRBV9 | 17 | CASSVAGAGWAAGEQFF
NA | TRBV7-9 | 16 | CASTSRVDRNQETQYF
TRBD1 | TRBV9 | 15 | CASSVTGDSNQPQHF
NA | TRBV23-1 | 15 | CASSPPQLPFGEQYF
NA | TRBV19 | 15 | CASSHQQDGTYEQYF
TRBD1 | TRBV27 | 18 | CASSLVPGTGGSNQPQHF
NA | TRBV20-1 | 10 | CSASDTEAFF
NA | TRBV2 | 14 | CASSEVGSLYGYTF
NA | TRBV27 | 13 | CASSALRYYGYTF
NA | TRBV5-6 | 12 | CASSSSSYEQYF
NA | TRBV13 | 14 | CASSSATENTEAFF
NA | TRBV5-1 | 14 | CASSLSTPAREQYF
TRBD1 | TRBV29-1 | 14 | CSVVTGEARDGYTF
NA | TRBV7-8 | 15 | CASRPMPDSYYEQYF
TRBD1 | TRBV10-3 | 13 | CAISDDRAETQYF
NA | TRBV2 | 15 | CASSVWIENTGELFF
NA | TRBV7-8 | 15 | CASTLREIPSYEQYF
NA | TRBV6-5 | 11 | CASRSYNEQFF
NA | TRBV13 | 14 | CASSPKDFPYEQYF
NA | TRBV27 | 17 | CASSPLSRGGVNTEAFF
NA | TRBV30 | 14 | CAWSFRGGDGELFF
NA | TRBV9 | 14 | CASSVGRASYEQYF
NA | TRBV13 | 11 | CASSHEVRAFF
NA | TRBV6-5 | 15 | CASSYSGEENSPLHF
NA | TRBV13 | 13 | CASSLGRDYGYTF
NA | TRBV27 | 11 | CASSSEVEQFF
NA | TRBV29-1 | 18 | CSVLPTGPLDSGANVLTF
TRBD1 | TRBV6-1 | 16 | CASSGIRTGGTYEQYF
NA | TRBV13 | 14 | CASSPRTVSYEQYF
NA | TRBV27 | 14 | CASSVGQMNTEAFF
TRBD1 | TRBV5-6 | 13 | CASSWDRDYEQYF
TRBD1 | TRBV27 | 15 | CASSLDRGHGDTQYF
TRBD1 | TRBV6-1 | 16 | CASSAPQGAVAYGYTF
NA | TRBV6-1 | 12 | CASSEGIYEQYF
NA | TRBV29-1 | 14 | CSVEDKDGTDTQYF
NA | TRBV27 | 13 | CASSLWERETQYF
TRBD2 | TRBV2 | 16 | CASSVTSGDSSYEQYF
NA | TRBV14 | 13 | CASSQDPRGEAFF
NA | TRBV7-9 | 12 | CASSLTGYEQYF
NA | TRBV19 | 14 | CASSARQANTEAFF
NA | TRBV25-1 | 14 | CASGPTTRFYEQYF
TRBD1 | TRBV5-1 | 15 | CASSLAGDRGYEQYF
NA | TRBV2 | 13 | CASSDSTNTEAFF
TRBD1 | TRBV5-6 | 15 | CASSSDREANQPQHF
NA | TRBV29-1 | 14 | CSVEGGAGYTEAFF
NA | TRBV9 | 14 | CASSVEGGWDTQYF